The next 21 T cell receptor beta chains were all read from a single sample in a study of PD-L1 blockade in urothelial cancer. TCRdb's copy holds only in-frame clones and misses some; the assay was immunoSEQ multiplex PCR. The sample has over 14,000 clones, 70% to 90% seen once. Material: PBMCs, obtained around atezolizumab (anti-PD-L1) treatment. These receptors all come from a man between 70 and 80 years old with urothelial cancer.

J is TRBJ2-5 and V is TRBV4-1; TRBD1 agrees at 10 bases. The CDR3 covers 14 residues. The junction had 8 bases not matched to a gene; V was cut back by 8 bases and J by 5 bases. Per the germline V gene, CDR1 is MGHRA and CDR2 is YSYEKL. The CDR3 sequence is CASGTGTGDETQYF. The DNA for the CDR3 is TGCGCCAGCGGCACCGGGACAGGGGATGAGACCCAGTACTTC.

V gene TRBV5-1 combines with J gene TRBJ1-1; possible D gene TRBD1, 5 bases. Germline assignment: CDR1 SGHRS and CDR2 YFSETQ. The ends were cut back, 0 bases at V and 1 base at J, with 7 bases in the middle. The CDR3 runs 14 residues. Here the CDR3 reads CASSLGGQNTEAFF. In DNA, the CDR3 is TGCGCCAGCAGCTTGGGGGGCCAGAACACTGAAGCTTTCTTT.

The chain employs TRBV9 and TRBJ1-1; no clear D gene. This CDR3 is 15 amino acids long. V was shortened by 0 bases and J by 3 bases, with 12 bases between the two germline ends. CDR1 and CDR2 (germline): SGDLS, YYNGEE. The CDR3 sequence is CASSVAEEQDTEAFF. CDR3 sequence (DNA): TGTGCCAGCAGCGTAGCGGAGGAGCAGGACACTGAAGCTTTCTTT.

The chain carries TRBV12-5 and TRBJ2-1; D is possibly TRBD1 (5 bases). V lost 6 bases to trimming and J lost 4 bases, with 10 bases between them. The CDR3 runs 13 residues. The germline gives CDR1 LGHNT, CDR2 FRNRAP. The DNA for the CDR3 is TGTGCTAGTGGCACTGACAGTTACAATGAGCAGTTCTTC. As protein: CASGTDSYNEQFF.

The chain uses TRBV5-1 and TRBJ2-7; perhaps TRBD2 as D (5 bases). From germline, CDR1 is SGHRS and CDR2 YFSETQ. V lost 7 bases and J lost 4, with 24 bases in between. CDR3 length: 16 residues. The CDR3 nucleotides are TGCGCCAGCGGCATGCGCGGAGGCCTAAACACATACGAGCAGTACTTC. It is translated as CASGMRGGLNTYEQYF.

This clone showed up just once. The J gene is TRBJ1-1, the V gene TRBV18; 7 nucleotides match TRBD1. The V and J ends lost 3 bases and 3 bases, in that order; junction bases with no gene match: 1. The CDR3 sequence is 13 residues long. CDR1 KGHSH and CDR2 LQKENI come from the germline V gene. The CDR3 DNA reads TGTGCCAGCTCACCTCAGGGGGACACTGAAGCTTTCTTT. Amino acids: CASSPQGDTEAFF. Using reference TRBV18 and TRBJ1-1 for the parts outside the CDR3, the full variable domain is NAGVMQNPRHLVRRRGQEARLRCSPMKGHSHVYWYRQLPEEGLKFMVYLQKENIIDESGMPKERFSAEFPKEGPSILRIQQVVRGDSAAYFCASSPQGDTEAFFGQGTRLTVV.

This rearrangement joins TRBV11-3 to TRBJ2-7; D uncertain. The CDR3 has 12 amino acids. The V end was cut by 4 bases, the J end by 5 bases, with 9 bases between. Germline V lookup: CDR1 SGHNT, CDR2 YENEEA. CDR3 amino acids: CASSYTKNEQYF. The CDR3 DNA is TGTGCCAGCAGCTACACCAAAAACGAGCAGTACTTC.

The CDR3 DNA reads as TGTGCCAGCAGCTTAGCGGCCAGCGGGGAGCAGTTCTTC. Its protein is CASSLAASGEQFF. The gene calls are TRBV7-9 and TRBJ2-1, with D perhaps matching TRBD2 (6 bases). This CDR3 has 13 amino acids. Germline values: CDR1 SEHNR, CDR2 FQNEAQ (reference sequence). The V end was cut by 0 bases, the J end by 10 bases, with 10 bases between. Full variable domain (outside the CDR3, taken from reference TRBV7-9 and TRBJ2-1): DTGVSQNPRHKITKRGQNVTFRCDPISEHNRLYWYRQTLGQGPEFLTYFQNEAQLEKSRLLSDRFSAERPKGSFSTLEIQRTEQGDSAMYLCASSLAASGEQFFGPGTRLTVL.

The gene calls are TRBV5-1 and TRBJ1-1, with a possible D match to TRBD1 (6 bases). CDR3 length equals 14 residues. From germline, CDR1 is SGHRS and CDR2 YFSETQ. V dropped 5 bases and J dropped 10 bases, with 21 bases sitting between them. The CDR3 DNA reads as TGCGCCAGCAGACCGGGGACGGAAACACAGGGAGCTTTCTTT. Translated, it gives CASRPGTETQGAFF.

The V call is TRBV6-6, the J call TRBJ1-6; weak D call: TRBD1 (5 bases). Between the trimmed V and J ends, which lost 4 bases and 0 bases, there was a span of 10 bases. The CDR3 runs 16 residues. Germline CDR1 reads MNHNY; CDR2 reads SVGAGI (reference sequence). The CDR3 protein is CASSSAQGSYNSPLHF. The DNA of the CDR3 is TGTGCCAGCAGTTCAGCCCAGGGCTCCTATAATTCACCCCTCCACTTT.

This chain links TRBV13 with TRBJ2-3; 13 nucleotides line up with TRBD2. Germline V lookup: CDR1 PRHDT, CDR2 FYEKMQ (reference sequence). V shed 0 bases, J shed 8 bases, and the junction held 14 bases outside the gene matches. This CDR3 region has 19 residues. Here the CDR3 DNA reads TGTGCCAGCAGCTTAGGAAGTCCCGGGACTAGCGGGGTCGTTGGTACGCAGTATTTT. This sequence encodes CASSLGSPGTSGVVGTQYF.

The DNA for the CDR3 is TGTGCCAGCAGTCCCAGACAGGAATCCTACGAGCAGTACTTC. Translation gives CASSPRQESYEQYF. The rearrangement uses TRBV6-5 and TRBJ2-7; possibly TRBD1 for D (6 bases). Per the germline V gene, CDR1 is MNHEY and CDR2 is SVGAGI. Trimming removed 5 bases at V and 1 base at J, with 12 bases between. This CDR3 spans 14 amino acids.

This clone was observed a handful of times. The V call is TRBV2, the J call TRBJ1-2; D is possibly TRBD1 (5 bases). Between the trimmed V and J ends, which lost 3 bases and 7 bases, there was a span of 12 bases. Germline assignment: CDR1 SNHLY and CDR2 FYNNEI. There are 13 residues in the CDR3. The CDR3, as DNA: TGTGCCAGCAGTGATATGGACATGGGTGGCTACACCTTC. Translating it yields CASSDMDMGGYTF.

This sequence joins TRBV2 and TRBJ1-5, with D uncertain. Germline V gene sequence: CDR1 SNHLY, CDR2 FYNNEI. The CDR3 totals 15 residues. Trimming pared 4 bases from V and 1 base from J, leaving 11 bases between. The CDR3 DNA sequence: TGTGCCAGCAGTGTTTCGGGAGGCAGCAATCAGCCCCAGCATTTT. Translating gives CASSVSGGSNQPQHF.

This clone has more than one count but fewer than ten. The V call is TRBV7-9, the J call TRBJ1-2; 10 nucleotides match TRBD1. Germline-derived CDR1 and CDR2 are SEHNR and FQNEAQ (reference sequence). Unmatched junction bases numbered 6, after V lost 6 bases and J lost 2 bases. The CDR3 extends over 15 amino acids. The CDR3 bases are TGTGCCAGCAGGTTGACAGGGGGCCAGAACTATGGCTACACCTTC. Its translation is CASRLTGGQNYGYTF.

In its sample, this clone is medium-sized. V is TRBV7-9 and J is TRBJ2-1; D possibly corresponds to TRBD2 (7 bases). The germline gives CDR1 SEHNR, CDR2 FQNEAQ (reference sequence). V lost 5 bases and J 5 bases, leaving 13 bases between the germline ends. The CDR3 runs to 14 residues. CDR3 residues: CASSPRGRDNEQFF. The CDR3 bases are TGTGCCAGCAGCCCGCGGGGGCGGGACAATGAGCAGTTCTTC.

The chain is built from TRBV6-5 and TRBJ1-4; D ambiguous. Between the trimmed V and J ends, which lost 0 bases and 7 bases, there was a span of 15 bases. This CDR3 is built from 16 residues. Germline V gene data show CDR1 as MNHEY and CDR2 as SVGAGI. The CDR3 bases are TGTGCCAGCAGTTACTCGATAATTTGGAGCGGTGAAAAACTGTTTTTT. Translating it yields CASSYSIIWSGEKLFF.

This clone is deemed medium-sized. Here the CDR3 reads CASSASSGGPTDTQYF. As DNA, the CDR3 is TGTGCCAGCAGTGCCTCTAGCGGGGGCCCCACAGATACGCAGTATTTT. The chain joins TRBV6-1 to TRBJ2-3; 10 nucleotides match TRBD2. In germline, CDR1 is MNHNS, CDR2 SASEGT. This CDR3 has 16 residues. With 4 bases clipped from V and 2 bases from J, the junction kept 6 bases outside the gene matches.

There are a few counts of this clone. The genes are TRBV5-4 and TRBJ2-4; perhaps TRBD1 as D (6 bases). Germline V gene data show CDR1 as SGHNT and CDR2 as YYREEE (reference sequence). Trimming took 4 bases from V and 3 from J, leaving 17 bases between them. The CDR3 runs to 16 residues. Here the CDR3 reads CASSSGRQQGKNIQYF. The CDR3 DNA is TGTGCCAGCAGCAGTGGACGCCAACAGGGCAAAAACATTCAGTACTTC.

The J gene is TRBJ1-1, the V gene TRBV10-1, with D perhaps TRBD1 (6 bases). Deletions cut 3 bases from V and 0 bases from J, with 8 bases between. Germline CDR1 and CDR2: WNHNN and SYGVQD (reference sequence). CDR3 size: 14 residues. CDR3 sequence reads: CASSEGTLNTEAFF. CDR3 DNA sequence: TGCGCCAGCAGTGAAGGGACATTGAACACTGAAGCTTTCTTT.

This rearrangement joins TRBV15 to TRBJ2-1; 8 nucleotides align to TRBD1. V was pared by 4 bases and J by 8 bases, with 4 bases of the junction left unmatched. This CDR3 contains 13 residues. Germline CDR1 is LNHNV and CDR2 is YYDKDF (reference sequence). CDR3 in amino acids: CATSTDREDEQFF. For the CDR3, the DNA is TGTGCCACCAGCACGGACAGGGAGGATGAGCAGTTCTTC.